The TCR beta chain described here comes from a study of cytomegalovirus exposure and HLA in healthy donors. The V gene end was trimmed by 6 bases and the J gene end by 5 bases; junction bases not matched to a gene: 12. Germline CDR1 is LNHDA and CDR2 is SQIVND (reference sequence). The CDR3 is made up of 16 amino acids. This clone was seen only once. In the PCR, 60 Vbeta and 13 Jbeta primers were used. Method: immunoSEQ multiplex PCR; TCRdb's copy keeps in-frame clones and lacks some. The repertoire includes under 200,000 clones, roughly 80% of them detected once, and about 1.7% sits in the top ten. Material: PBMCs. V and J are TRBV19 and TRBJ1-5, with 8 bases fitting TRBD1. The sequence was collected from a woman aged 18 to 35 in good health and CMV-seronegative. CDR3 sequence: CASSRVQGAVDQPQHF. The CDR3 DNA follows: TGTGCCAGTAGCCGCGTTCAGGGGGCTGTGGATCAGCCCCAGCATTTT.